The TCR beta chain described here comes from a study of CD8 T cells in ankylosing spondylitis. General study results and limits: Clones linked with disease were CD8+ and fairly uncommon in the peripheral blood. The study identified a TCR beta motif of 7 or 8 highly homologous variants that appeared characteristic of ankylosing spondylitis blood. In synovial fluid and blood from reactive arthritis, some motif variants were previously reported.

This CDR3 region has 14 residues. Per germline, CDR1 SGHVS and CDR2 FQNEAQ. V dropped 7 bases and J dropped 5 bases, with 14 bases sitting between them. Researchers built TCR beta libraries using quantitative 5'-RACE with molecular barcodes. One entry per CDR3 protein results from TCRdb running MiXCR on the 5' RACE reads. The sample gives 300,000 to 400,000 distinct CDR3 sequences, about 20% of which show up once; about an eighth is in the top ten. A remark on this clonotype: Its target is unknown.

The sample comprised blood, either unsorted or a sorted T cell fraction (not recorded which). The rearrangement joins TRBV7-8 to TRBJ2-2; no firm D call. The sequence derives from a male donor with ankylosing spondylitis or in good health (not recorded which). This chain's CDR3 is CASIPDRVTGELFF. CDR3 DNA sequence: TGTGCCAGCATCCCCGACCGGGTGACCGGGGAGCTGTTTTTT.